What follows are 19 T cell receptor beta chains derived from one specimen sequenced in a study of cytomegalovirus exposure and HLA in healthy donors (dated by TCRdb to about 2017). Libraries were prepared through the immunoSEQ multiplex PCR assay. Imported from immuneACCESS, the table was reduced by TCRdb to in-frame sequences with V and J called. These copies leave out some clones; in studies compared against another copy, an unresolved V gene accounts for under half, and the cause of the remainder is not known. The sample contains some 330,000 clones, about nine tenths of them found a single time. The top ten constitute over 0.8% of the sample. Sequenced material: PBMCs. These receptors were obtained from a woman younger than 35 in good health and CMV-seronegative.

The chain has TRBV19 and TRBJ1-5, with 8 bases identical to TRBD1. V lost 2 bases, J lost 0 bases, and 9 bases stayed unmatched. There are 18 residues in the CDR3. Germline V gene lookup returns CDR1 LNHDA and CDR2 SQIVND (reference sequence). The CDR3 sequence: CASSITPDRGYSNQPQHF. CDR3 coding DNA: TGTGCCAGTAGTATAACCCCCGACAGGGGCTATAGCAATCAGCCCCAGCATTTT.

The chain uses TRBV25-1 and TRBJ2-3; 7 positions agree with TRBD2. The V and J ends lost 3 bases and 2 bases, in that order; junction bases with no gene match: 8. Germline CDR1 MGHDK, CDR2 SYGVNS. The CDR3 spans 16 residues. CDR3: CASSDSAGAITDTQYF. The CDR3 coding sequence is TGTGCCAGCAGTGATAGCGCGGGAGCGATCACAGATACGCAGTATTTT.

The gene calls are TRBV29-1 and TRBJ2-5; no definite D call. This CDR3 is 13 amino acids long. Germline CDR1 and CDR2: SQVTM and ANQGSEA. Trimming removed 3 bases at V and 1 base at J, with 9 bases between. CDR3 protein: CSVELQLQETQYF. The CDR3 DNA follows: TGCAGCGTTGAGTTACAGCTCCAAGAGACCCAGTACTTC.

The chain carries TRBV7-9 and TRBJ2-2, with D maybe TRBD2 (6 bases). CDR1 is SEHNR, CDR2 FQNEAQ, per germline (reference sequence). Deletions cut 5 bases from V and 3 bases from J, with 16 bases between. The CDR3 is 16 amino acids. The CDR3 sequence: CASSPRGAGDTGELFF. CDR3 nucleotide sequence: TGTGCCAGCAGCCCTAGAGGAGCGGGCGACACCGGGGAGCTGTTTTTT.

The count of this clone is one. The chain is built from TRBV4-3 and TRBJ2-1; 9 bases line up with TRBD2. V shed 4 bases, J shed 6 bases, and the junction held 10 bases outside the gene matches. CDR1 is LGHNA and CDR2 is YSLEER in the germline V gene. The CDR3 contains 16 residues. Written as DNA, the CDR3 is TGCGCCAGCAGCCCCTTTGATAGCGGGGGAGGCAATGAGCAGTTCTTC. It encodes CASSPFDSGGGNEQFF.

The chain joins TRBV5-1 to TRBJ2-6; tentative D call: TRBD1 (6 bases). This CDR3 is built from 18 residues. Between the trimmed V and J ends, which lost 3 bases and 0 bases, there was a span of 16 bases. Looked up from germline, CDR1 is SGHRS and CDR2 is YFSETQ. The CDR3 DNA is TGCGCCAGCAGCTCTGGACAGAGACCCCCCTCTGGGGCCAACGTCCTGACTTTC. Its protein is CASSSGQRPPSGANVLTF.

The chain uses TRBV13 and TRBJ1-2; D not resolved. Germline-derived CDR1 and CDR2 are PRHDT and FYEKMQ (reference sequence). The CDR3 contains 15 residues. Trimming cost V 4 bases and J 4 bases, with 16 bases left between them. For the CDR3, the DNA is TGTGCCAGCAGCTCGTCGCAGGCCTCCCTCTATGGCTACACCTTC. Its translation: CASSSSQASLYGYTF. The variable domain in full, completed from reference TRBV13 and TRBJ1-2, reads AAGVIQSPRHLIKEKRETATLKCYPIPRHDTVYWYQQGPGQDPQFLISFYEKMQSDKGSIPDRFSAQQFSDYHSELNMSSLELGDSALYFCASSSSQASLYGYTFGSGTRLTVV.

The CDR3 DNA sequence: TGTGCCAGCTCCCAGGGGGTCCTTTCCAATGAGCAGTTCTTC. Amino acids: CASSQGVLSNEQFF. V gene TRBV18 combines with J gene TRBJ2-1; 7 bases agree with TRBD1. The CDR3 runs to 14 residues. Germline CDR1 reads KGHSH; CDR2 reads LQKENI. The trim removed 6 bases at V and 6 bases at J, leaving 8 bases unmatched.

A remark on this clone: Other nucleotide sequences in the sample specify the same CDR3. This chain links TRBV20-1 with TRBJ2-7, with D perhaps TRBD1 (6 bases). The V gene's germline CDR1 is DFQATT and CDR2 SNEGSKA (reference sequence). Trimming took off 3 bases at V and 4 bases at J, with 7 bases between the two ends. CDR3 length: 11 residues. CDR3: CSASTGYEQYF. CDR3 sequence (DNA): TGCAGTGCTAGCACAGGGTACGAGCAGTACTTC.

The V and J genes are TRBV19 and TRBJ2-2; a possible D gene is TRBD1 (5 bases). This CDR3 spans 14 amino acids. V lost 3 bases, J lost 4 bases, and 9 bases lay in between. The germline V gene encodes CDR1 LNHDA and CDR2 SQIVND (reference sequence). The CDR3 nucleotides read TGTGCCAGTAGTATCCGACAGTTCACCGGGGAGCTGTTTTTT. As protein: CASSIRQFTGELFF.

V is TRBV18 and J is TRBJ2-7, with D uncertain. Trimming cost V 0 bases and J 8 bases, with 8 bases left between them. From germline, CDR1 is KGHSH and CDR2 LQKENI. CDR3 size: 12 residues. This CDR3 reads CASSPPSAQQYF. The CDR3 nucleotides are TGTGCCAGCTCACCACCCAGTGCCCAGCAGTACTTC.

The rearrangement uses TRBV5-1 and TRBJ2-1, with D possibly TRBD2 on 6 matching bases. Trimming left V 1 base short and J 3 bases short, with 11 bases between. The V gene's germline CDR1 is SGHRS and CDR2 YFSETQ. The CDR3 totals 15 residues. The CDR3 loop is CASSLSPGDYNEQFF. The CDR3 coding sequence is TGCGCCAGCAGCTTGTCCCCGGGGGACTACAATGAGCAGTTCTTC.

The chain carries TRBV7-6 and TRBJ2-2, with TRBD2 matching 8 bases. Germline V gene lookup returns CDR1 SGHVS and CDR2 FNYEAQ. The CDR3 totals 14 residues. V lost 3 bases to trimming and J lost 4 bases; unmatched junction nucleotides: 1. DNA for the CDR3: TGTGCCAGCAGCTTTACTAGCGGCACCGGGGAGCTGTTTTTT. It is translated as CASSFTSGTGELFF.

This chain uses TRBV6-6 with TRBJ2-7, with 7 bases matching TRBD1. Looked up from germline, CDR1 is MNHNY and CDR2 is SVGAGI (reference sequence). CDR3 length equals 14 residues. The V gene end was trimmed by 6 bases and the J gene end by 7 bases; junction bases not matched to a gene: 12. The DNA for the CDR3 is TGTGCCAGCAGAAAGGGACAGAACCTCGGGGAGCAGTACTTC. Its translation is CASRKGQNLGEQYF.

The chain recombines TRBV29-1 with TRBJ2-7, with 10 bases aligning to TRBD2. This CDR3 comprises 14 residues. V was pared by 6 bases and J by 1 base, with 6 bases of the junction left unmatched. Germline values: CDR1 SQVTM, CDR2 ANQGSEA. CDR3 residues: CSVAKLAGSYEQYF. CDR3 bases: TGCAGCGTCGCAAAACTAGCGGGGTCCTACGAGCAGTACTTC.

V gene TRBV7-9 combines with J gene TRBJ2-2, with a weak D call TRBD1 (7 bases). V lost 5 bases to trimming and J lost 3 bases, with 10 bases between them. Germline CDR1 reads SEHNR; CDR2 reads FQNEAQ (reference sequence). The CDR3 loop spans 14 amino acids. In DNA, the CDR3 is TGTGCCAGCAGCGCGGGACAGCACACCGGGGAGCTGTTTTTT. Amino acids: CASSAGQHTGELFF.

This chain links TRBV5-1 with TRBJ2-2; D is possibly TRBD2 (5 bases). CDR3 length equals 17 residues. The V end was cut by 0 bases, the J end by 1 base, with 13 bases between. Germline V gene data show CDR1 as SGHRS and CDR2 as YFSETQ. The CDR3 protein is CASSLVGSVRNTGELFF. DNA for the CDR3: TGCGCCAGCAGCTTGGTCGGTAGCGTGAGGAACACCGGGGAGCTGTTTTTT.

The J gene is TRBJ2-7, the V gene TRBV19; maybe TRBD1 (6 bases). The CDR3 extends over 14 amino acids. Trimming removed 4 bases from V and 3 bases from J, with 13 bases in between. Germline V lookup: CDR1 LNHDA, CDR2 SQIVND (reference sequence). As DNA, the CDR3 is TGTGCCAGTAGTACCCGGACAGACCACTACGAGCAGTACTTC. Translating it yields CASSTRTDHYEQYF.

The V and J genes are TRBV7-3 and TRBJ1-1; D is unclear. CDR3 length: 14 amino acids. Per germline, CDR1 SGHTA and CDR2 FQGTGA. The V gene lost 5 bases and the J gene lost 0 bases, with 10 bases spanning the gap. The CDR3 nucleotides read TGTGCCAGCAGCCCTACCTCACTGAACACTGAAGCTTTCTTT. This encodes CASSPTSLNTEAFF.